Shown below are 21 T cell receptor beta chains from a single sample sequenced in a study of T cells after yellow fever vaccination. TCRdb processed the 5' RACE reads anew with MiXCR; each CDR3 protein has one entry. Seen here are around 46,000 distinct CDR3 sequences, roughly 7% observed once, and the top ten hold 28%. The specimen comprised CD8+ T cells sorted from PBMCs, sampled more than 14 days after the first yellow fever vaccination. The receptors were sampled from a man aged 18 to 29 who received the YFV17D yellow fever vaccine.

This clonotype was seen at least ten times. V gene TRBV11-2 combines with J gene TRBJ1-2; D unclear. Germline V CDR1 and CDR2: SGHAT, FQNNGV. The length of the CDR3 is 18 residues. With 6 bases removed from V and 0 bases from J, the gap between germline ends came to 23 bases. Here the CDR3 DNA reads TGTGCCAGCAGACTAAAAGGAAGGACCGACCCAGCTAACTATGGCTACACCTTC. Encoded protein: CASRLKGRTDPANYGYTF.

This clonotype was seen at least ten times. V gene TRBV5-6 combines with J gene TRBJ2-1; TRBD2 might be the D (7 bases). CDR1 and CDR2 (germline): SGHDT, YYEEEE. Trimming cost V 1 base and J 4 bases, with 15 bases left between them. The CDR3 is 16 residues long. This CDR3 reads CASSLRGGSTYNEQFF. In DNA form, the CDR3 reads TGTGCCAGCAGCTTGAGGGGGGGATCTACGTACAATGAGCAGTTCTTC.

Ten or more counts support this clonotype. The chain uses TRBV29-1 and TRBJ2-7; tentative D call: TRBD1 (5 bases). Germline V gene data show CDR1 as SQVTM and CDR2 as ANQGSEA. V gave up 0 bases and J gave up 0 bases, with 6 bases separating them. The CDR3 sequence is 13 residues long. The CDR3 DNA is TGCAGCGTTGAAGAAGACAGCTCCTACGAGCAGTACTTC. Translated: CSVEEDSSYEQYF.

This clonotype was counted only a few times. The chain couples TRBV19 to TRBJ1-1; TRBD1 might be the D (5 bases). CDR1 is LNHDA and CDR2 is SQIVND in the germline V gene (reference sequence). This CDR3 has 14 residues. V shed 5 bases and J shed 4 bases, with 14 bases lying between them. The CDR3 here is CASSPRGGGTEAFF. CDR3 nucleotide sequence: TGTGCCAGTAGTCCTAGGGGAGGAGGCACTGAAGCTTTCTTT. The whole variable domain, filled in from reference TRBV19 and TRBJ1-1, reads DGGITQSPKYLFRKEGQNVTLSCEQNLNHDAMYWYRQDPGQGLRLIYYSQIVNDFQKGDIAEGYSVSREKKESFPLTVTSAQKNPTAFYLCASSPRGGGTEAFFGQGTRLTVV.

As for this clonotype: A read error may explain this, as a much larger clone is one base away. J is TRBJ1-6 and V is TRBV7-9; the match to TRBD1 covers 9 bases. There are 15 residues in the CDR3. Per the germline V gene, CDR1 is SEHNR and CDR2 is FQNEAQ (reference sequence). CDR3 in amino acids: CAISLRDRANSPLHF. The CDR3 bases are TGTGCCATCAGCCTCCGGGACAGGGCTAATTCACCCCTCCACTTT.

This clonotype was counted between two and nine times. Here the CDR3 reads CASSSPAPEAFF. The CDR3 DNA reads TGTGCCAGCAGCAGCCCGGCTCCTGAAGCTTTCTTT. The chain has TRBV7-9 and TRBJ1-1; no clear D. The germline V gene encodes CDR1 SEHNR and CDR2 FQNEAQ (reference sequence). Trimming removed 5 bases at V and 6 bases at J, with 10 bases between. The CDR3 covers 12 residues.

The chain has TRBV5-8 and TRBJ2-5; D gene uncertain. V dropped 0 bases and J dropped 2 bases, with 14 bases sitting between them. CDR1 is SGHTS, CDR2 YDEGEE, per germline. The CDR3 runs 16 residues. As DNA, the CDR3 is TGTGCCAGCAGCTTGGGGTACAACAGCGAACAAGAGACCCAGTACTTC. Amino acid sequence: CASSLGYNSEQETQYF.

Many counts were recorded for this clonotype. The J gene is TRBJ2-7, the V gene TRBV19, with TRBD2 identical over 7 bases. The CDR3 is 14 amino acids. The germline CDR1 and CDR2 sequences are LNHDA and SQIVND (reference sequence). The ends lost 5 bases at V and 0 bases at J; junction bases unmatched: 4. CDR3 bases: TGTGCCAGTAGTGATAGCGGGCACTCCTACGAGCAGTACTTC. Translation gives CASSDSGHSYEQYF. The full variable domain, rest sourced from reference TRBV19 and TRBJ2-7, is DGGITQSPKYLFRKEGQNVTLSCEQNLNHDAMYWYRQDPGQGLRLIYYSQIVNDFQKGDIAEGYSVSREKKESFPLTVTSAQKNPTAFYLCASSDSGHSYEQYFGPGTRLTVT.

This clonotype was recorded many times. The chain uses TRBV27 and TRBJ1-1, with D unresolved. The germline CDR1 and CDR2 sequences are MNHEY and SMNVEV (reference sequence). CDR3 length: 13 residues. The V and J ends lost 6 bases and 0 bases respectively, with 8 bases between them. The CDR3 DNA is TGTGCCAGCAGCTATACACTGAACACTGAAGCTTTCTTT. It encodes CASSYTLNTEAFF.

With respect to this clonotype: This may stem from a read error, because a much larger clone lies one nucleotide away. The chain is built from TRBV11-2 and TRBJ2-1; 8 positions agree with TRBD2. Germline V gene data show CDR1 as SGHAT and CDR2 as FQNNGV. Germline trimming cut 1 base from V and 10 bases from J; bases unmatched to any gene: 12. The CDR3 is 16 residues long. In nucleotides, the CDR3 is TGTGCCAGCAGCTTAGCCCCGGGGGGGCTTATGAAAGAGCAGTTCTTC. Protein product: CASSLAPGGLMKEQFF.

This clonotype was found many times. V and J are TRBV28 and TRBJ2-7, with 8 bases that match TRBD1. V dropped 3 bases and J dropped 5; count of bases not matched to a gene: 3. The CDR3 totals 13 residues. CDR1 and CDR2 (germline): MDHEN, SYDVKM. The CDR3 here is CASSFDRGHEQYV. The CDR3 DNA reads as TGTGCCAGCAGTTTTGACAGGGGCCACGAGCAGTACGTC.

V usage is TRBV12-3 or TRBV12-4 and J usage is TRBJ2-1; D unresolved. The CDR3 has 15 residues. Trimming took off 1 base at V and 6 bases at J, with 13 bases between the two ends. CDR3 DNA sequence: TGTGCCAGCAGTTTAGTTTGGGATTTCGGCAATGAGCAGTTCTTC. It yields the protein CASSLVWDFGNEQFF.

This clonotype was picked up a small number of times. The chain employs TRBV5-1 and TRBJ2-1; D gene unclear. The germline CDR1 and CDR2 sequences are SGHRS and YFSETQ. Trimming stripped 4 bases from V and 4 bases from J, with 18 bases between. The CDR3 spans 16 residues. CDR3 DNA: TGCGCCAGCAGCCAACGGTCATGGGCGTCGTACAATGAGCAGTTCTTC. Translation gives CASSQRSWASYNEQFF.

Ten or more counts support this clonotype. V is TRBV7-8 and J is TRBJ2-2; 7 bases are a match to TRBD1. V lost 2 bases, J lost 9 bases, and 12 bases stayed unmatched. CDR1 is SGHVS and CDR2 is FQNEAQ in the germline V gene. The CDR3 contains 16 residues. This CDR3 is CASSLTSQGVIRELFF. The DNA for the CDR3 is TGTGCCAGCAGCTTAACGAGTCAGGGGGTTATCCGGGAGCTGTTTTTT.

This clonotype came up many times. V and J are TRBV12-3 or TRBV12-4 and TRBJ2-3; 10 positions agree with TRBD2. The V segment lost 5 bases and the J segment 2 bases; nucleotides outside the gene matches: 7. There are 16 residues in the CDR3. The CDR3 DNA is TGTGCCAGCAGTGCCCGACTAGCGGGCCTCACAGATACGCAGTATTTT. Protein: CASSARLAGLTDTQYF.

This clonotype has ten or more counts. The chain has TRBV29-1 and TRBJ2-1; 7 nucleotides line up with TRBD2. Looked up from germline, CDR1 is SQVTM and CDR2 is ANQGSEA. This CDR3 is 13 amino acids long. The trim removed 7 bases at V and 1 base at J, leaving 4 bases unmatched. The CDR3 region has the DNA TGCAGCGCCTCGGGGGGATCCTACAATGAGCAGTTCTTC. Translated: CSASGGSYNEQFF.

This clonotype was found many times. The V call is TRBV6-5, the J call TRBJ2-1; 7 bases are a match to TRBD2. Trimming cost V 6 bases and J 5 bases; bases outside gene matches: 13. The germline CDR1 and CDR2 sequences are MNHEY and SVGAGI. The CDR3 contains 16 residues. The CDR3 DNA is TGTGCCAGCAGCTTAACATCAGCGGGGCCCCACAATGAGCAGTTCTTC. Protein product: CASSLTSAGPHNEQFF.

In this sample, this clonotype turned up a few times. The chain employs TRBV5-1 and TRBJ2-1; no reliable D call. The germline gives CDR1 SGHRS, CDR2 YFSETQ. Trimming shortened V by 5 bases and J by 6 bases, and 15 bases separated the two germline ends. The CDR3 totals 14 residues. The CDR3 DNA is TGCGCCAGCAGTTGGATAGGGCCCCCCAATGAGCAGTTCTTC. As protein: CASSWIGPPNEQFF.

This clonotype was counted many times. J is TRBJ2-7 and V is TRBV3-1; D tentatively reads TRBD1 or TRBD2 (6 bases each). This CDR3 has 14 amino acids. The ends were cut back, 2 bases at V and 0 bases at J, with 8 bases in the middle. Germline lookup yields CDR1 LGHDT and CDR2 YNNKEL (reference sequence). The CDR3 nucleotides are TGTGCCAGCAGCCAAAAGGGGGGCTCCTACGAGCAGTACTTC. Residues: CASSQKGGSYEQYF.

This clonotype came up many times. The gene calls are TRBV4-3 and TRBJ2-5; 9 bases match TRBD2. This CDR3 contains 17 residues. V dropped 3 bases and J dropped 4; count of bases not matched to a gene: 12. CDR1 and CDR2 (germline): LGHNA, YSLEER. The CDR3: CASSHLNEAGGVETQYF. The CDR3 nucleotides read TGCGCCAGCAGCCACCTCAACGAAGCGGGGGGAGTAGAGACCCAGTACTTC.

This clonotype has more than one count but fewer than ten. Sequence at one end of the junction differs from germline and may be a read error. The chain combines TRBV9 with TRBJ2-3, with D perhaps TRBD1 or TRBD2 (5 bases each). Germline CDR1 reads SGDLS; CDR2 reads YYNGEE. The CDR3 length is 12 residues. CDR3 protein: CASSVGGDPPRF. The CDR3 nucleotides are TGTGCCAGCAGCGTAGGAGGGGACCCACCCCGTTTT.